This TCR beta chain was recovered during a study of blood T cell repertoires in COVID-19. The V end was cut by 2 bases, the J end by 7 bases, with 14 bases between. The CDR3 loop spans 15 amino acids. Germline V gene sequence: CDR1 MNHEY, CDR2 SVGAGI. All enrollees were about 18 to 100 years old and from fewer than 30 US areas. Cohort allocation depended upon clinical history that participants reported. Resolution of symptoms, clearance, or two negative PCRs was present in recovered Cohort 3 donors. The authors' processing: Nucleated cell counts were estimated from reference gene primer amplification. Using immunoSEQ multiplex PCR, the repertoire was profiled, and TCRdb retains in-frame clones only, with some absent. V and J calls and clone size follow that table, whereas D and trimming were derived from the DNA. The sample records just over 350,000 clones, roughly 87% being singletons.

The chain combines TRBV6-5 with TRBJ2-2; D may be TRBD2 (7 bases). The specimen sequenced was PBMCs or T cells enriched from blood (not recorded which). The receptor's source is a woman younger than 45 who had recovered from COVID-19. The CDR3 sequence: CASSYRGGEGGELFF. CDR3 DNA: TGTGCCAGCAGTTACCGCGGGGGCGAGGGCGGGGAGCTGTTTTTT.